This record covers a single T cell receptor beta chain. This CDR3 is 13 amino acids long. The V gene lost 4 bases and the J gene lost 5 bases, with 11 bases spanning the gap. Germline-derived CDR1 and CDR2 are LGHDT and YNNKEL (reference sequence). The data were produced by immunoSEQ multiplex PCR, yet TCRdb's version contains in-frame clones alone and is incomplete. The sample yields approximately 100,000 clones, around 91% seen once. This sample is drawn from a study of T cell responses to AZD1222 COVID-19 vaccine. The chain links TRBV3-1 (or the pseudogene TRBV3-2) to TRBJ2-5; D unclear. The origin of this receptor is an adult in good health. The material sequenced was peripheral blood, taken on day 0 of AZD1222 vaccination. For the CDR3, the DNA is TGTGCCAGCAGCCCGCTGGCGAGGGAGACCCAGTACTTC. Translated, it gives CASSPLARETQYF.